These 3 T cell receptor beta chains originate from one sample sequenced in a study of shared clonotypes between healthy human individuals. Clones were read by immunoSEQ multiplex PCR, and TCRdb kept only the in-frame ones, dropping some. The sample gives about 1.5 million clones, 98% of which show up once; around 0.47% is in the top ten. Sample: naive CD4+ T cells sorted from blood. Subset meaning: CD45RA+ positively selected. The receptors come from a man between 25 and 39 years old in good health.

This chain connects TRBV5-8 to TRBJ2-4; 7 bases map to TRBD1. The ends lost 5 bases at V and 6 bases at J; junction bases unmatched: 11. Germline loops: CDR1 SGHTS, CDR2 YDEGEE. The CDR3 extends over 15 amino acids. The CDR3 DNA sequence: TGTGCCAGCAGGACTACAGGGGCAGGGGGAAACATTCAGTACTTC. Translated: CASRTTGAGGNIQYF.

V is TRBV19 and J is TRBJ2-2, with D unclear. The germline CDR1 and CDR2 sequences are LNHDA and SQIVND (reference sequence). The CDR3 has 14 residues. V lost 8 bases and J lost 5, with 15 bases in between. The CDR3 spells CASSFPERTGELFF. The CDR3 DNA reads as TGTGCCAGTTCTTTTCCTGAGAGGACCGGGGAGCTGTTTTTT.

As concerns this clone: Other DNA sequences in this specimen translate into the identical CDR3. The gene calls are TRBV2 and TRBJ2-3; D not certain. The CDR3 runs 11 residues. CDR1 is SNHLY and CDR2 is FYNNEI in the germline V gene. V was clipped by 3 bases and J by 4 bases, with 2 bases between them. CDR3 sequence (DNA): TGTGCCAGCAGTGAGGCAGATACGCAGTATTTT. It yields the protein CASSEADTQYF.